Included here is one T cell receptor (beta chain) sequence, with context. As yet, its antigen is unknown. This sample was taken from a study of human T cells and chemical hapten exposure. About the study: Across the whole study, which lasted approximately 5.5 months, patients were given diphenylcyclopropenone on the scalp once a week. Minor pooled library volume differences mainly drove per-sample TCR yield variation. Findings of the study overall: Alopecia in all donors means immunity may differ from healthy individuals.

The time point denotes: patch test 1, 2 weeks after DPC sensitization. Treatment here: therapeutic diphenylcyclopropenone sensitization with weekly scalp DPC. Donation of samples came from alopecia patients who were 18 to 70 years old and suitable for DPC. MiXCR was run by TCRdb on the RACE reads, yielding one entry per CDR3 protein. The sample comprises more than 65,000 distinct CDR3 sequences, 25% to 40% of which are singletons, and 8.9% rests with the top ten. The CDR3 spans 13 residues. CDR1 DFQATT and CDR2 SNEGSKA come from the germline V gene (reference sequence). The germline V and J ends were trimmed by 3 bases and 5 bases, with 11 bases remaining between them.

The receptor was derived from a middle-aged man with alopecia areata. Some clones in this sample may be carry-over from other donors' samples. The V call is TRBV20-1, the J call TRBJ2-1; D gene uncertain. The source material was whole blood, sampled in connection with sensitization to the hapten diphenylcyclopropenone (DPC). The CDR3 loop reads CSARWRLDNEQFF. The CDR3 DNA is TGCAGTGCTAGGTGGCGGTTAGACAATGAGCAGTTCTTC.